This T cell receptor (beta chain) was sequenced in a study of blood T cells in healthy people across ages. Next came a second PCR, run for about 7 to 12 cycles, which used a sample-barcoded 5' primer along with a J-beta primer mix. TCRdb fed the 5' RACE reads into MiXCR, producing one record per CDR3 protein. The table shows approximately 1,000,000 distinct CDR3 sequences, with roughly two fifths occurring only once. Sample donors were healthy Caucasian individuals that came from Russia, aged roughly 6 to 90. For every donor, a draw yielded about 9.7 milliliters of peripheral blood. To note about this clonotype: Its antigen is unidentified.

The CDR3 runs to 17 residues. In germline, CDR1 is LGHNA, CDR2 YNFKEQ. Trimming pared 1 base from V and 7 bases from J, leaving 17 bases between. Regarding the study as a whole: Both higher diversity and more naive CD4+ cells marked long-lived donors when set against aged donors. There was no known CMV status for donors, so expanded clonotype changes were possibly confounded.

This TCR was recovered from a man younger than 35 in good health. V is TRBV4-2 and J is TRBJ1-6; D unresolved. Sequencing input: blood. The CDR3 sequence is CASSQASFYGPNSPLHF. CDR3 DNA: TGTGCCAGCAGCCAAGCCTCCTTTTACGGGCCGAATTCACCCCTCCACTTT.